These T cell receptor beta chains were read from a single sample in a study of beta chain features in type 1 diabetes. The protocol was immunoSEQ multiplex PCR, while the TCRdb copy is restricted to in-frame clones and leaves out a portion. The table records about 650,000 clones, 9.5% to 15% of them present only once. Sequencing was carried out using naive CD4+ T cells from blood. These receptors all stem from a man between 25 and 39 years old with type 1 diabetes. CDR3s include the opening cysteine and the closing phenylalanine or tryptophan. The D gene is left open where the match is weak. Size is omitted from some rows. Given values are once, few, many or a class for expanded clones.

>TRBJ1-3|NA|NA|TRBV30
TGTGCCTGGAATCAGGGTGCTGGAAACACCATATATTTT
CAWNQGAGNTIYF
>TRBJ2-3|few|TRBD2|TRBV5-6
TGTGCCAGCACCTCCGGCGGGGGGATAAGCACAGATACGCAGTATTTT
CASTSGGGISTDTQYF
>TRBJ2-1|NA|NA|TRBV5-1
TGCGCCAGCAGCTCTCTGACGGGCTCCTACAATGAGCAGTTCTTC
CASSSLTGSYNEQFF
>TRBJ1-3|few|NA|TRBV14
TGTGCCAGCAGCCTCCCTGCCGGCTCTGGAAACACCATATATTTT
CASSLPAGSGNTIYF
>TRBJ2-1|NA|NA|TRBV7-9
TGTGCCAGCAGCTTATCCCTCGGGGCCTACAATGAGCAGTTCTTC
CASSLSLGAYNEQFF
>TRBJ2-1|few|NA|TRBV19
TGTGCCAGTAGTATCGGACCTGCCAATGAGCAGTTCTTC
CASSIGPANEQFF
>TRBJ2-3|few|NA|TRBV5-1
TGCGCCAGCAGCTTGCCATCGACAGATACGCAGTATTTT
CASSLPSTDTQYF
>TRBJ1-5|NA|NA|TRBV7-9
TGTGCCAGCAGCGCTGGACAGACTCAGCCCCAGCATTTT
CASSAGQTQPQHF
>TRBJ1-2|NA|NA|TRBV7-2
TGTGCCAGCAGCTTGGACGGTAGAACTAACTATGGCTACACCTTC
CASSLDGRTNYGYTF
>TRBJ2-7|NA|TRBD1|TRBV28
TGTGCCAGCAGTTTAGGGTCGACAGGGCTGAACGAGCAGTACTTC
CASSLGSTGLNEQYF
>TRBJ1-6|few|NA|TRBV4-3
TGCGCCAGCAGCCAAGAGGGCCGGAGGGCCCTCCACTTT
CASSQEGRRALHF
>TRBJ1-1|few|NA|TRBV9
TGTGCCAGCAGCGTAGCTCAGAACACTGAAGCTTTCTTT
CASSVAQNTEAFF
>TRBJ2-2|NA|TRBD1|TRBV4-3
TGCGCCAGCAGTCTTAGACAGGGGGCGTACACCGGGGAGCTGTTTTTT
CASSLRQGAYTGELFF
>TRBJ1-3|few|NA|TRBV19
TGTGCCAGTATTGAGCACTCTGGAAACACCATATATTTT
CASIEHSGNTIYF
>TRBJ2-1|few|TRBD1|TRBV7-9
TGTGCCAGCAGCAGGGACAGGGGGTTATACAATGAGCAGTTCTTC
CASSRDRGLYNEQFF
>TRBJ1-2|NA|NA|TRBV29-1
TGCAGCGTTGAACGAAGAGGCAGGGGTCCCGATCAAGAGGGCTACACCTTC
CSVERRGRGPDQEGYTF
>TRBJ1-3|few|NA|TRBV11-2
TGTGCCAGCAGCTGGGGACTGTCGAGCTCTGGAAACACCATATATTTT
CASSWGLSSSGNTIYF
>TRBJ2-3|few|NA|TRBV29-1
TGCAGTTCGCTACTACAGGCTACTGAGACAGATACGCAGTATTTT
CSSLLQATETDTQYF
>TRBJ1-2|few|NA|TRBV27
TGTGCCAGCGGCGACAGGACTAACTATGGCTACACCTTC
CASGDRTNYGYTF
>TRBJ1-3|NA|NA|TRBV5-4
TGTGCCAGCAGCTTACAGGGTTCTGGAAACACCATATATTTT
CASSLQGSGNTIYF
>TRBJ2-1|few|TRBD2|TRBV6-5
TGTGCCAGCAGTTACAAGTCTAGCGGGGGGGTTAATGAGCAGTTCTTC
CASSYKSSGGVNEQFF
>TRBJ2-7|NA|TRBD1|TRBV7-9
TGTGCCAGCAGCTTTGACCCGGGACAGGGCTCCTACGAGCAGTACTTC
CASSFDPGQGSYEQYF
>TRBJ2-5|NA|NA|TRBV19
TGTGCCACCCGGGACGGACCAGTCCAAGAGACCCAGTACTTC
CATRDGPVQETQYF
>TRBJ2-2|NA|TRBD2|TRBV9
TGTGCCAGCAACCCCGGACTAGCGGGGATGGACACCGGGGAGCTGTTTTTT
CASNPGLAGMDTGELFF
>TRBJ1-1|few|TRBD1|TRBV14
TGTGCCAGCAGCCATGAACAGGGGGCGACTGAAGCTTTCTTT
CASSHEQGATEAFF
>TRBJ2-1|NA|NA|TRBV5-8
TGTGCCAGCAGCCAGCGGGCTCTCGCGTTCTTC
CASSQRALAFF
>TRBJ1-1|few|NA|TRBV6-1
TGTGCCAGCAGGACACCCATGAACACTGAAGCTTTCTTT
CASRTPMNTEAFF
>TRBJ2-1|few|NA|TRBV5-5
TGTGCCAGCAGCTTGGTCTCCTACAATGAGCAGTTCTTC
CASSLVSYNEQFF
>TRBJ1-5|NA|NA|TRBV29-1
TGCAGCGTGAAGGGGATTGGTCAGCCCCAGCATTTT
CSVKGIGQPQHF
>TRBJ2-5|NA|NA|TRBV6-1
TGTGCCAGCAGTGAACCGGGCCTGAGGGAGACCCAGTACTTC
CASSEPGLRETQYF
>TRBJ1-5|NA|TRBD1|TRBV19
TGTGCCAGTAATTCAGGGGGCCTTAGCAATCAGCCCCAGCATTTT
CASNSGGLSNQPQHF
>TRBJ2-5|NA|NA|TRBV6-5
TGTGCCAGCAGTTATTCCCACGGGGTCCAAGAGACCCAGTACTTC
CASSYSHGVQETQYF
>TRBJ1-1|few|NA|TRBV5-1
TGCGCCAGCAGCTGGACCCCCGAGACAGCGAACACTGAAGCTTTCTTT
CASSWTPETANTEAFF
>TRBJ2-3|NA|NA|TRBV29-1
TGCAGCGTTGCCGAGGGTCCCACAGATACGCAGTATTTC
CSVAEGPTDTQYF
>TRBJ2-1|NA|NA|TRBV27
TGTGCCAGCAGTTTAGCCGGGTTGGGGAATGAGCAGTTCTTC
CASSLAGLGNEQFF
>TRBJ2-3|few|NA|TRBV7-9
TGTGCCAGCAGTTCCAGGCAGGGGACCTACACAGATACGCAGTATTTT
CASSSRQGTYTDTQYF
>TRBJ1-2|NA|NA|TRBV7-8
TGTGCCAGCAGCAGAAGCCGGTCAGCAGGCTATGGCTACACCTTC
CASSRSRSAGYGYTF
>TRBJ2-2|few|NA|TRBV29-1
TGCAGCGTTGAAGCACAAGTGAACACCGGGGAGCTGTTTTTT
CSVEAQVNTGELFF
>TRBJ2-3|few|TRBD2|TRBV29-1
TGCAGCGCCCCTAGTTCTGCGGGAGTCACAGATACGCAGTATTTT
CSAPSSAGVTDTQYF
>TRBJ2-3|NA|TRBD1|TRBV5-1
TGCGCCAGCAGCTACGGCACGACAGGGCTTAGCACAGATACGCAGTATTTT
CASSYGTTGLSTDTQYF
>TRBJ2-2|NA|NA|TRBV4-2
TGTGCCAGCAGCCAAGATCTCGGGGGTCGGGTCACCGGGGAGCTGTTTTTT
CASSQDLGGRVTGELFF
>TRBJ1-1|once|NA|TRBV7-3
TGTGCCAGCAGCTTACTGGGATTCAGCACTGAAGCTTTCTTT
CASSLLGFSTEAFF
>TRBJ2-5|NA|NA|TRBV27
TGTGCCAGCAGTTACCAGGGTGCCTCCGGCCGAGAGACCCAGTACTTC
CASSYQGASGRETQYF
>TRBJ2-3|NA|NA|TRBV5-8
TGTGCCAGCAGCTTGGTACACCGCACAGATACGCAGTATTTT
CASSLVHRTDTQYF
>TRBJ2-7|few|NA|TRBV6-5
TGTGCCAGCAGTTACTCGAAATCAGCCTTAACCTACGAGCAGTACTTC
CASSYSKSALTYEQYF
>TRBJ1-1|NA|TRBD1|TRBV19
TGTGCCAGTAGCCCCTCGGGACAGAATACTGAAGCTTTCTTT
CASSPSGQNTEAFF